This T cell receptor beta chain was sequenced in a study of blood T cell repertoires in COVID-19. About the study: Sample material is recorded as cDNA or gDNA derived from T cells, B-cell-depleted T cells, or PBMCs.

Assay used: immunoSEQ multiplex PCR; TCRdb lists only in-frame clones, some missing. The table shows about 17,000 clones, with around 91% occurring only once. This CDR3 has 15 residues. After removal of 5 bases from V and 7 bases from J, the junction contained 10 bases not matched to a gene. Germline loops: CDR1 LGHNA, CDR2 YNFKEQ. Source material: peripheral blood. The chain has TRBV4-2 and TRBJ1-1, with 10 bases identical to TRBD1. This receptor was identified in a man in his 60s with active COVID-19. The CDR3 coding sequence is TGTGCCAGCAGCAAACGGACAGGGGGAAATGGTGAAGCTTTCTTT. Its translation is CASSKRTGGNGEAFF.